The present T cell receptor (beta chain) was sequenced within a study of response to subunit inactivated influenza vaccine. Study-wide results and caveats: Few additional T cells are recruited per seasonal influenza vaccination, authors suggested.

Germline V gives CDR1 MNHNS, CDR2 SASEGT. CDR3 size: 13 residues. V shed 7 bases and J shed 2 bases, with 11 bases lying between them. To note about this clonotype: Its antigen is currently unknown.

TCRdb independently ran MiXCR on the RT-PCR reads; one entry per CDR3 protein. The table lists 500,000 to 600,000 distinct CDR3 sequences, 12% of them singletons. The rearrangement joins TRBV6-1 to TRBJ1-2; weak D call: TRBD1 (5 bases). The source material was PBMCs from blood, sampled on the day of vaccination. This receptor was identified in a man aged 50 or older who received an inactivated influenza vaccine. This chain's CDR3 is CASTPGLNYGYTF. CDR3 DNA sequence: TGTGCCAGCACCCCGGGACTGAACTATGGCTACACCTTC.